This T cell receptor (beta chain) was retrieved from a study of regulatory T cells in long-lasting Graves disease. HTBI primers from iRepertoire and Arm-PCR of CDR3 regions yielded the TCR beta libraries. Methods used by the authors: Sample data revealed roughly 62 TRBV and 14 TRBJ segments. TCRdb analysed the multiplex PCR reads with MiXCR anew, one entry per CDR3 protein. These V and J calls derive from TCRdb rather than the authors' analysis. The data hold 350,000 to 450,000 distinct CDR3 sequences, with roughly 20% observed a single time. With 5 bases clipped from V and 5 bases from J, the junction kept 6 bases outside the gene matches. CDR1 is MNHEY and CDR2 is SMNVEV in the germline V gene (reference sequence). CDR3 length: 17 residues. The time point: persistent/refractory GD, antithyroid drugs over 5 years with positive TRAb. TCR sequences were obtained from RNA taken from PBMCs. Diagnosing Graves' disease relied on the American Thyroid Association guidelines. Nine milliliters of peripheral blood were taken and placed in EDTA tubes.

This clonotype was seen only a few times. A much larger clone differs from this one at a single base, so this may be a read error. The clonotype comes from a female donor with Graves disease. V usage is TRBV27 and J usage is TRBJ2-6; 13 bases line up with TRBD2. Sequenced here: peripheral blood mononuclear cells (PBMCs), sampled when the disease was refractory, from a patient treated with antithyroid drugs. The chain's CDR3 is CASSDGLAGAWANVLTF. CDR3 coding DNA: TGTGCCAGCAGTGATGGACTAGCGGGGGCCTGGGCCAACGTCCTGACTTTC. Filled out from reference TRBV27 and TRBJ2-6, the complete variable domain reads EAQVTQNPRYLITVTGKKLTVTCSQNMNHEYMSWYRQDPGLGLRQIYYSMNVEVTDKGDVPEGYKVSRKEKRNFPLILESPSPNQTSLYFCASSDGLAGAWANVLTFGAGSRLTVL.